This T cell receptor (beta chain) originates from a study of T cell responses to AZD1222 COVID-19 vaccine (TCRdb year 2021). Looking at the study overall: AZD1222 recipients given second doses at about 4 weeks or at about 12 weeks were pooled, since spike-specific TCR depth and breadth were not found to differ between the two schedules. Trial participants were enrolled into age subgroups of 18-55, 56-69 and 70-plus years, which contained around 150, 29 and 61 TCR-sequenced participants, respectively. TCR sequencing was performed for some 250 trial participants, of whom some 200 were given two doses of AZD1222 and approximately 25 were given two doses of MenACWY control vaccine. Here is what the overall study found, with its caveats: Conclusions about previously exposed vaccinees are limited because only six or seven AZD1222 recipients were SARS-CoV-2 seropositive at baseline. After two AZD1222 doses, spike-specific TCR breadth and depth were significantly higher than at day 0 and than in MenACWY recipients. In the small 56-69-year group, the increase in depth fell short of significance, most likely because of low power. The whole spike protein was spanned by vaccine-associated CD4 TCRs, and dominant responses were seen in regions 160-218 and 743-854. Because no samples from the day 14 peak response were available, repertoires could be characterized only after the peak T cell response. Nearly half of unique spike-specific TCRs reportedly recognized epitopes outside regions mutated in the B.1.351 and B.1.1.7 variants. Most participants were white British and females outnumbered males, and the authors suggested that clonal diversity may have been underestimated.

The CDR3 regions of human TCRbeta chains were analyzed by immunosequencing. Concerning the study's data processing: Repertoire TCRs were matched against a reference library of SARS-CoV-2-specific TCRs generated with the MIRA antigen-specificity platform. Breadth meant the fraction of unique TCRs that were SARS-CoV-2-associated, whereas depth meant the fraction of total T cells that were SARS-CoV-2-associated. Using the MIRA data, each spike-specific TCR was mapped to the spike region that the TCR reacts to and placed in a CD4 or CD8 class. Log10-transformed breadth and depth values were compared by one-way ANOVA with Sidak's multiple comparisons tests. Imported from immuneACCESS, the table was reduced by TCRdb to in-frame sequences with V and J called. These copies leave out some clones; in studies compared against another copy, an unresolved V gene accounts for under half, and the cause of the remainder is not known. V, J and clone size reflect that table, while D and trimming were determined from the DNA. The sample contains some 120,000 clones, 85% to 95% of them found a single time. The biggest ten clones account for more than 0.7% of the sample.

Concerning this clone itself: What this receptor recognizes is not known. Base-call qualities are not available, and no considerably larger clone is one nucleotide away.

What the time point label conveys for this sample: baseline before first vaccination. The vaccinee samples were drawn from two UK trials, COV001 and COV002, one of which was a single-blind randomized controlled phase 2/3 trial testing AZD1222 (ChAdOx1 nCoV-19) in healthy adults. For TCRbeta chain sequencing, PBMC samples from trial participants were taken at day 0 and at day 28 after the second dose. The cysteine opens and the phenylalanine closes a CDR3 of 14 amino acids. The CDR3 DNA has 42 bases and is translated from base 1. The CDR1 and CDR2 encoded by the germline V gene (reference sequence) are GTSNPN and SVGIG. The V end loses 0 bases and the J end loses 11 bases, and a stretch of 17 bases separates them.

The V and J segments used are TRBV30 and TRBJ1-3; no confident D gene assignment can be made. This receptor was identified in an adult in good health. Specimen: peripheral blood, collected on day 0 of AZD1222 vaccination. The CDR3 region has the sequence CAWSVLIPETPIYF. The DNA is as follows: TGTGCCTGGAGTGTACTGATTCCAGAAACCCCCATATATTTT. The CDR3 plus the reference TRBV30 and TRBJ1-3 genes for the other parts give the full variable domain: SQTIHQWPATLVQPVGSPLSLECTVEGTSNPNLYWYRQAAGRGLQLLFYSVGIGQISSEVPQNLSASRPQDRQFILSSKKLLLSDSGFYLCAWSVLIPETPIYFGEGSWLTVV.